The 10 T cell receptor beta chains below all came from one sample that was sequenced in a study of blood T cell repertoires in COVID-19. Produced via immunoSEQ multiplex PCR; TCRdb's table is partial and in-frame only. The data contain about 150,000 clones, about 80% of them singletons. What was sequenced was peripheral blood. These receptors originate from an older woman with acute or convalescent COVID-19.

This clone was seen only once. This chain connects TRBV5-1 to TRBJ1-6; TRBD1 aligns across 7 bases. The CDR3 sequence is 14 residues long. Germline values: CDR1 SGHRS, CDR2 YFSETQ. V dropped 5 bases and J dropped 7; count of bases not matched to a gene: 6. Here the CDR3 reads CASSTGQTNSPLHF. CDR3 DNA sequence: TGCGCCAGCAGTACGGGACAGACAAATTCACCCCTCCACTTT. The entire variable domain, with the rest obtained from reference TRBV5-1 and TRBJ1-6, is as follows: KAGVTQTPRYLIKTRGQQVTLSCSPISGHRSVSWYQQTPGQGLQFLFEYFSETQRNKGNFPGRFSGRQFSNSRSEMNVSTLELGDSALYLCASSTGQTNSPLHFGNGTRLTVT.

This sequence joins TRBV3-1 (or the pseudogene TRBV3-2) and TRBJ2-5, with 14 positions matching TRBD2. CDR1 and CDR2 (germline): LGHDT, YNNKEL (reference sequence). V lost 6 bases to trimming and J lost 5 bases; unmatched junction nucleotides: 8. The CDR3 sequence is 16 residues long. DNA for the CDR3: TGTGCCAGCAGACGGACTAGCGGGGGGCTGGGGGAGACCCAGTACTTC. Translating it yields CASRRTSGGLGETQYF.

This chain uses TRBV18 with TRBJ2-2; D perhaps matches TRBD1 (5 bases). The length of the CDR3 is 17 residues. The germline CDR1 and CDR2 sequences are KGHSH and LQKENI. Trimming took 0 bases from V and 4 from J, leaving 15 bases between them. The CDR3 protein is CASSPPGRVIGTGELFF. DNA for the CDR3: TGTGCCAGCTCACCACCTGGCAGGGTAATCGGCACCGGGGAGCTGTTTTTT.

This chain links TRBV7-8 with TRBJ2-5; D uncertain. Per the germline V gene, CDR1 is SGHVS and CDR2 is FQNEAQ. CDR3 length: 14 amino acids. V was trimmed by 5 bases and J by 2 bases, leaving 12 bases between them. CDR3 DNA: TGTGCCAGCAGCCACTGGGCTTCGCAAGAGACCCAGTACTTC. Protein sequence: CASSHWASQETQYF.

The J gene is TRBJ2-7, the V gene TRBV12-2; the DNA was not used to check the table's D call, TRBD1. TRBV12-2 is deemed a pseudogene. CDR3 length equals 14 residues. CDR3 sequence (DNA): TGTGCAAGTCGCTTAGCGGTGGCCCACAGCGAGCAGTACGTC. Translation gives CASRLAVAHSEQYV.

This clone was detected many times. V usage is TRBV5-6 and J usage is TRBJ1-4, with TRBD1 identical over 8 bases. CDR3 length equals 15 residues. The germline CDR1 and CDR2 sequences are SGHDT and YYEEEE. V shed 4 bases and J 4 bases; nucleotides not matched to a gene: 6. The CDR3 spells CASSLWTGLNEKLFF. The CDR3 DNA follows: TGTGCCAGCAGCCTATGGACAGGGCTTAATGAAAAACTGTTTTTT.

CDR3: CASSDSSGRQETQYF. For the CDR3, the DNA is TGTGCCAGCAGTGATAGTTCTGGTAGACAAGAGACCCAGTACTTC. The chain joins TRBV2 to TRBJ2-5; no clear D. Germline lookup yields CDR1 SNHLY and CDR2 FYNNEI. With 3 bases removed from V and 2 bases from J, the gap between germline ends came to 13 bases. The CDR3 contains 15 residues.

The chain links TRBV12-3 or TRBV12-4 to TRBJ1-1; 8 nucleotides match TRBD1. J was trimmed by 9 bases and V by 6 bases; bases with no gene match: 3. The CDR3 runs 11 residues. In DNA form, the CDR3 reads TGTGCCAGCAGCTGGGACAGGCAAGCTTTCTTT. Protein sequence: CASSWDRQAFF.

CDR3 DNA: TGTGCCAGCAGCCAAGTCCCCCAGGGTTCGGGAAACACCATATATTTT. Protein sequence: CASSQVPQGSGNTIYF. The J gene is TRBJ1-3, the V gene TRBV14, with a possible D match to TRBD1 (5 bases). With 1 base removed from V and 4 bases from J, the gap between germline ends came to 14 bases. This CDR3 has 16 residues. CDR1 and CDR2 from the germline V gene are SGHDN and FVKESK.

The V and J genes are TRBV21-1 and TRBJ2-3; the table names TRBD1, a call not compared with the DNA. TRBV21-1 is termed a pseudogene. The CDR3 contains 16 residues. The CDR3 protein is CASSPQTGGRADTQYF. The DNA for the CDR3 is TGTGCCAGCAGCCCCCAGACAGGGGGCAGGGCAGATACGCAGTATTTT.